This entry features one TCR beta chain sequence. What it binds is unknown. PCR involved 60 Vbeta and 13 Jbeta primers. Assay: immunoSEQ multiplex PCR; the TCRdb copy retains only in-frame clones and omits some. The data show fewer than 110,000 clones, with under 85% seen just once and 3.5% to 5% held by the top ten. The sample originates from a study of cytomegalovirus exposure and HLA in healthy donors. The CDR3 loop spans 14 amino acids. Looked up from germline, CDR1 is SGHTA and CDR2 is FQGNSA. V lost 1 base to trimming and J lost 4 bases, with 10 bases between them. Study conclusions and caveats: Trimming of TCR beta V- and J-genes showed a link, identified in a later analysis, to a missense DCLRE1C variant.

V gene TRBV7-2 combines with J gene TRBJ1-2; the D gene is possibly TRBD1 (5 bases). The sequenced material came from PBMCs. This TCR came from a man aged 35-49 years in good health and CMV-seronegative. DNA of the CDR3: TGTGCCAGCAGCTTAGTTCAGGGCCCCTATGGCTACACCTTC. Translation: CASSLVQGPYGYTF.